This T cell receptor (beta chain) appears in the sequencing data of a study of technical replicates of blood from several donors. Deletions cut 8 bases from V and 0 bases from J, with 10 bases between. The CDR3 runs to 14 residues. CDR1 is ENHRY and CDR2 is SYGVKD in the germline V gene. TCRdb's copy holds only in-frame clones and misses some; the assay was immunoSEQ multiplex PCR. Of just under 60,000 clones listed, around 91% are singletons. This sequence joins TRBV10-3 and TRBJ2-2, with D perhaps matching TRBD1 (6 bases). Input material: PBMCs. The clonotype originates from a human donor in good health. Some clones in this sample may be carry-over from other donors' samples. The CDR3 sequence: CAIGGSANTGELFF. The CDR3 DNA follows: TGTGCCATCGGGGGCAGCGCGAACACCGGGGAGCTGTTTTTT.